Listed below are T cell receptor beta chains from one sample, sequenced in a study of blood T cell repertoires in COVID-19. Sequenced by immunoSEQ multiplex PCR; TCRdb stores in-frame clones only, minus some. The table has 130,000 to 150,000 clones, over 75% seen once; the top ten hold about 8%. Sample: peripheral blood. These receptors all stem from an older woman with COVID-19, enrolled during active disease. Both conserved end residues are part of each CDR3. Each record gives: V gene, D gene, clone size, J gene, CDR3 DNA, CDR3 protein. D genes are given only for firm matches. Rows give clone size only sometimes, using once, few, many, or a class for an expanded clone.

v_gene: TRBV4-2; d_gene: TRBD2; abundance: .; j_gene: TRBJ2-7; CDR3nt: TGTGCCAGCAGCCAAGATGGGCCCGGGGGGGGAGAGTCCTACGAGCAGTACTTC; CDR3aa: CASSQDGPGGGESYEQYF
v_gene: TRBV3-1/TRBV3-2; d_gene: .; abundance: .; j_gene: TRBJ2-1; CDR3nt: TGTGCCAGCACCTCGGCAGGGTCCGGGAATGAGCAGTTCTTC; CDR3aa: CASTSAGSGNEQFF
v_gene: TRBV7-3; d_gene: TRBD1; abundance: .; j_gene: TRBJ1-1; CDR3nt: TGTGCCAGCAGTTTCCCAGACAGGGGAGGTGAAGCTTTCTTT; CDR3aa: CASSFPDRGGEAFF
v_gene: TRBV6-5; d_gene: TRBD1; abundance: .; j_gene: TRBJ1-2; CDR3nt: TGTGCCAGCAGACGCCGCCCGGACAGGAACTATGGCTACACCTTC; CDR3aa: CASRRRPDRNYGYTF
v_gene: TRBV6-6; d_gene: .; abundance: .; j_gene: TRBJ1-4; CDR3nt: TGTGCCAGCAGTTACTCCCCACTCGTCCGTGAAAAACTGTTTTTT; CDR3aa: CASSYSPLVREKLFF
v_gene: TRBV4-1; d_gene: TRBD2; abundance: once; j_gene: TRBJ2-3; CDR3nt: TGCGCCAGCAGCCTACGACTAGCGGGGAGCACAGATACGCAGTATTTT; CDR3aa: CASSLRLAGSTDTQYF
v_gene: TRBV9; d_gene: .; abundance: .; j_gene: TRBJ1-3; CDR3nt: TGTGCCAGCAGCGTCGGGACAAACTCTGGAAACACCATATATTTT; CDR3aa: CASSVGTNSGNTIYF
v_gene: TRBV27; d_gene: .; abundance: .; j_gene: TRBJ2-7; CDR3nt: TGTGCCAGCAGTTCCACAGTCTCTTCCTACGAGCAGTACTTC; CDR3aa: CASSSTVSSYEQYF
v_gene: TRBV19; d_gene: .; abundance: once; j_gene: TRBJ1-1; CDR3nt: TGTGCCAGTTCCACAGGAATCCCGGAAGCTTTCTTT; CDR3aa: CASSTGIPEAFF
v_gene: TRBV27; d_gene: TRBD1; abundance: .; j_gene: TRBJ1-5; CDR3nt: TGTGCCAGCAGTTTTACTCGACAGGGTGATAGCAATCAGCCCCAGCATTTT; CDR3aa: CASSFTRQGDSNQPQHF
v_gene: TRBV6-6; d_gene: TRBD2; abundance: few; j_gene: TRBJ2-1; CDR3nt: TGTGCCAGCAGGCGACTAGCGGGGGGCCTGAGCTCCTACAATGAGCAGTTCTTC; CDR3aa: CASRRLAGGLSSYNEQFF
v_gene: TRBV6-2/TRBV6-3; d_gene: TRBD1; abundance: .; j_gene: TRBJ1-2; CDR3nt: TGTGCCAGCAGCTTGACAGGGGACTATGGCTACACCTTC; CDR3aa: CASSLTGDYGYTF
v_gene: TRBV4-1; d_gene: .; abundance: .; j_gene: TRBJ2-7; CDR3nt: TGCGCCAGCAGCCAAGGTGAGGAGTACGAGCAGTACTTC; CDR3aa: CASSQGEEYEQYF
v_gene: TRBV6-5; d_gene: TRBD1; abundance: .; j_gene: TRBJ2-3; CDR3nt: TGTGCCAGCCGACGGGGACAGGACCAGGGTACGCAGTATTTT; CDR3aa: CASRRGQDQGTQYF
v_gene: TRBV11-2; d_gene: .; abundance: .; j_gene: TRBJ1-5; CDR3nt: TGTGCCAGCAGCTTAGGATCATCTAACAATCAGCCCCAGCATTTT; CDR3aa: CASSLGSSNNQPQHF
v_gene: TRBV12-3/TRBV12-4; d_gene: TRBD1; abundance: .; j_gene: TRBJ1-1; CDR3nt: TGTGCCAGCAGGGAACAGGGGGCGAGTGTGGCTTTCTTT; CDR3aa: CASREQGASVAFF
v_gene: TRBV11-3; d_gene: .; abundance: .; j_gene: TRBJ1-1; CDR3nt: TGTGCCAGCAGCTTAGGGACAGTGAACACTGAAGCTTTCTTT; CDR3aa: CASSLGTVNTEAFF
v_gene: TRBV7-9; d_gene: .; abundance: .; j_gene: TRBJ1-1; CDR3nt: TGTGCCAGCAGCTCCCTCAGCACTGAAGCTTTCTTT; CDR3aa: CASSSLSTEAFF
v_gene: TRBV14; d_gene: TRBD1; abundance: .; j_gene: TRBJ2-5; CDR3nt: TGTGCCAGCAGCCAAAACAGGGGGCAAGAGACCCAGTACTTC; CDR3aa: CASSQNRGQETQYF
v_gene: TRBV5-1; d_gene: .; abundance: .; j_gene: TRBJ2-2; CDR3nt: TGCGCCAGCAGCACACAGGGAGCCGCGAACACCGGGGAGCTGTTTTTT; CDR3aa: CASSTQGAANTGELFF
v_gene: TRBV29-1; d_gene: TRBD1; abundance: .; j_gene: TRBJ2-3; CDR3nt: TGCAGCGCCCGCTGGACAGGTCAAGATACGCAGTATTTT; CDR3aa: CSARWTGQDTQYF
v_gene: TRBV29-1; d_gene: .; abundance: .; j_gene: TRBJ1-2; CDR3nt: TGCAGCGTTGGAGGCAGCTATGGCTACACCTTC; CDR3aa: CSVGGSYGYTF
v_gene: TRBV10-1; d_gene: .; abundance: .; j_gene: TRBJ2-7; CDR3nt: TGCGCCAGCAGGGAAATGGGCTACTACGAGCAGTACTTC; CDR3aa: CASREMGYYEQYF
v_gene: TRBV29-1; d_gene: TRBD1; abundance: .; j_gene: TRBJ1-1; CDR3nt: TGCAGCGTTGTCCCAGGGACAGGGGATGAAGCTTTCTTT; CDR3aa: CSVVPGTGDEAFF
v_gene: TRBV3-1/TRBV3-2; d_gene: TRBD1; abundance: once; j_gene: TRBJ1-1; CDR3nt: TGTGCCAGCAGCCAAGGAGTACAGGGGGGTAAAGCTTTCTTT; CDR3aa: CASSQGVQGGKAFF
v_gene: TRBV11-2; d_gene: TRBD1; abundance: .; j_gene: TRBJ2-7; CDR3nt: TGTGCCAGCAGCGCCTCCGGGACAGGGTCTGAGCAGTACTTC; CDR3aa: CASSASGTGSEQYF
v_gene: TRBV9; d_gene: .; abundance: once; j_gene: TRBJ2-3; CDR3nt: TGTGCCAGCAGCGTAGGAGTAGCGGTTAGCACAGATACGCAGTATTTT; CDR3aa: CASSVGVAVSTDTQYF
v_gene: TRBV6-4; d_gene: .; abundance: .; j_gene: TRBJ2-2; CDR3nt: TGTGCCAGCAGCGAGACCCCGGACAAGAACACCGGGGAGCTGTTTTTT; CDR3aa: CASSETPDKNTGELFF
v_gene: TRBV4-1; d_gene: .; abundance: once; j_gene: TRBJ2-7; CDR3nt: TGCGCCAGCAGCCAAGCCCCATCACCGGGACACTTCTCCTACGAGCAGTACTTC; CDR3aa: CASSQAPSPGHFSYEQYF
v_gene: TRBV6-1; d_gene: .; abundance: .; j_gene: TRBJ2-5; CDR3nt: TGTGCCAGCAGTGAAGCCTCGGGGTTAGAGACCCAGTACTTC; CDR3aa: CASSEASGLETQYF
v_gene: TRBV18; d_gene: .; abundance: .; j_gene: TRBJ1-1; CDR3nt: TGTGCCAGCTCACCACCGGGGACTCTAGAAGCTTTCTTT; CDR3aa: CASSPPGTLEAFF
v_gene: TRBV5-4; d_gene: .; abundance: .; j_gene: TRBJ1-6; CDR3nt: TGTGCCAGCAGCGGGGACACATGGGATAATTCACCCCTCCACTTT; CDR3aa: CASSGDTWDNSPLHF
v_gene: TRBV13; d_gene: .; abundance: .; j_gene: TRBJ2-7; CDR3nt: TGTGCCAGCAGCTTAGGGGTCGGGGTAGGCTCCTACGAGCAGTACTTC; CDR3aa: CASSLGVGVGSYEQYF
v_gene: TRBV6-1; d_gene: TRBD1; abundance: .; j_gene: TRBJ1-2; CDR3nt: TGTGCCAGCAGTGAAAGGGGCAGGGGGTATGGCTACACCTTC; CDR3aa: CASSERGRGYGYTF
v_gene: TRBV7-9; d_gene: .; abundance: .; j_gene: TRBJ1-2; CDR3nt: TGTGCCAGCAGCTTAGGTAACCGGGAGGCCTACTATGGCTACACCTTC; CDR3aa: CASSLGNREAYYGYTF
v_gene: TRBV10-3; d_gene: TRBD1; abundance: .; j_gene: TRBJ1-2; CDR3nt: TGTGCCATCAGTGAAGGGACAGCAGGGTATGGCTACACCTTC; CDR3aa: CAISEGTAGYGYTF
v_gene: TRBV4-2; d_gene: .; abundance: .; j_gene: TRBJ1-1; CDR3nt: TGTGCCAGCAGCCGGAACAGGGTGGGCACTGAAGCTTTCTTT; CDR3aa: CASSRNRVGTEAFF
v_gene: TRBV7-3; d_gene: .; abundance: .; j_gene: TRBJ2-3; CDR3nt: TGTGCCAGCAGCTTAACTATGACGGGGGATAGCACAGATACGCAGTATTTT; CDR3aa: CASSLTMTGDSTDTQYF
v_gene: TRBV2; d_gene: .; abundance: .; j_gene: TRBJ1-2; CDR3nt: TGTGCCAGCAGTAGAGGGGACATGTTTAACTATGGCTACACCTTC; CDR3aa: CASSRGDMFNYGYTF
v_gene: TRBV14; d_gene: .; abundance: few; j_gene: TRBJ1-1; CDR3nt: TGTGCCAGCAGCCAGGTAGGGGGCACTGAAGCTTTCTTT; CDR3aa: CASSQVGGTEAFF
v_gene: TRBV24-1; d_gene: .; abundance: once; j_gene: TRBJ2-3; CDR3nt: TGTGCCACCAGTGATACCCTGGGACTGACAGATACGCAGTATTTT; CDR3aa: CATSDTLGLTDTQYF
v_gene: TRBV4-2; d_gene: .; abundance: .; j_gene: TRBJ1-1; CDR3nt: TGTGCCAGCAGCCAAGATGCAGGGGTAAACACTGAAGCTTTCTTT; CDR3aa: CASSQDAGVNTEAFF